The rows below give T cell receptor beta chains drawn from one sample of a study of blood T cell repertoires in COVID-19. Method: immunoSEQ multiplex PCR; TCRdb's copy keeps in-frame clones and lacks some. This sample yields approximately 190,000 clones, of which about 88% are seen a single time; roughly 2% belongs to the top ten. Material for sequencing was peripheral blood. The receptors derive from a man aged 65 to 79 with active or convalescent COVID-19. Each CDR3 is given with its conserved first and last residue. A D gene is named only where the DNA matches it firmly. A clone size is listed for some rows: how often the clone was seen (once, few, many), or a class if it is expanded.

clone size	V gene	D gene	J gene	CDR3 DNA	CDR3 protein
.	TRBV3-1/TRBV3-2	TRBD2	TRBJ2-2	TGTGCCAGCAGCCGAACGACTAGCGGGGGGGCAAGCGGGGAGCTGTTTTTT	CASSRTTSGGASGELFF
.	TRBV7-8	TRBD1	TRBJ2-6	TGTGCCAGCAGCCAACAGGGGAACTGGGCTATGGCTGGGGCCAACGTCCTGACTTTC	CASSQQGNWAMAGANVLTF
.	TRBV4-3	.	TRBJ2-3	TGCGCCAGCAGCCAAGCGGGAAGGGATACGCAGTATTTT	CASSQAGRDTQYF
.	TRBV30	.	TRBJ1-2	TGTGCCTGGAGTAAGAATCCGGGACATCTTCTTCCTTTATATGGCTACACCTTC	CAWSKNPGHLLPLYGYTF
.	TRBV6-2/TRBV6-3	.	TRBJ1-2	TGTGCCAGCAGTGAGACAGGATCTGGCTATGGCTACACCTTC	CASSETGSGYGYTF
.	TRBV7-2	.	TRBJ1-1	TGTGCCAGCAGCCACCCATTCGGTACCACTGAAGCTTTCTTT	CASSHPFGTTEAFF
.	TRBV30	.	TRBJ2-7	TGTGCCTGGAGTGACCTCAGGGTTGGCGAGCAGTACTTC	CAWSDLRVGEQYF
.	TRBV2	TRBD1	TRBJ1-2	TGTGCCAGCTCGAAGGGGCAAGCCGGGACAGGGGGCGAGGGAGGCTACACCTTC	CASSKGQAGTGGEGGYTF
.	TRBV11-3	.	TRBJ2-1	TGTGCCAGCAGCCCAGAGACAGGCCCGCTACAGAATGAGCAGTTCTTC	CASSPETGPLQNEQFF
many	TRBV10-3	TRBD1	TRBJ2-7	TGTGCCATCAGTGACAACCCGGGACAGGGACCCTACGAGCAGTACTTC	CAISDNPGQGPYEQYF